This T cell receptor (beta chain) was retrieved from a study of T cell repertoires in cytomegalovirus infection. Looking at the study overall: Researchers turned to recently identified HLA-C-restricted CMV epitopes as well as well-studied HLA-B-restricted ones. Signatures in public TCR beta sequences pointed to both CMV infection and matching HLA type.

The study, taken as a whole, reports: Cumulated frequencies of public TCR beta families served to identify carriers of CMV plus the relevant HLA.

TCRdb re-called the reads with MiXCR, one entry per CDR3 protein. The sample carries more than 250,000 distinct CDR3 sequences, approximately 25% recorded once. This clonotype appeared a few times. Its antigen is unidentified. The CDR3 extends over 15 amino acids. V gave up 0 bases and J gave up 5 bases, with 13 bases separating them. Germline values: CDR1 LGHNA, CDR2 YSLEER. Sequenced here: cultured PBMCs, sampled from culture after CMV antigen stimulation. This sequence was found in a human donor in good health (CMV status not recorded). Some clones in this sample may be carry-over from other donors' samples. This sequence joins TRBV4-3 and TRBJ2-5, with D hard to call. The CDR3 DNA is TGCGCCAGCAGCCAAGACTTAGGCCGGACGGAGACCCAGTACTTC. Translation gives CASSQDLGRTETQYF.